This paragraph reports one T cell receptor beta chain. Its cognate antigen is unknown. Other DNA sequences of this sample code for an identical CDR3. The data belong to a study of OX40 agonist ivuxolimab in advanced cancers. Study-wide context: Participants, roughly 81% male, averaged roughly 60 years of age, ranging from 23 to 79.

Systemic immunosuppression or a history of autoimmune disease excluded patients. Study conclusions and caveats: The study observed clonal expansion of CD4+ and CD8+ blood T cells by week 6 at 0.1 to 3.0 mg/kg. More expanded clones were seen, on average, in CD8+ T cells than in CD4+.

Method: immunoSEQ multiplex PCR; TCRdb's copy keeps in-frame clones and lacks some. Here the sample spans around 50,000 clones, roughly 84% being singletons. Trimming removed 5 bases at V and 3 bases at J, with 16 bases between. The CDR3 has 16 residues. CDR1 and CDR2 (germline): MGHRA, YSYEKL. The specimen comprised CD4+ or CD8+ T cells sorted from blood, sampled in a trial of the OX40 agonist ivuxolimab. This receptor was identified in an adult with an advanced solid tumor such as melanoma, head and neck, liver or kidney cancer. This chain connects TRBV4-1 to TRBJ1-4, with a possible D match to TRBD1 (5 bases). CDR3 region: CASSTKQGASNEKLFF. In DNA form, the CDR3 reads TGCGCCAGCAGCACCAAGCAGGGAGCGTCTAATGAAAAACTGTTTTTT.